The 28 T cell receptor beta chains listed next were all sequenced from one sample in a study of T cell therapy after organ transplantation. For these TCRs, the target antigens are not known. Sequencing was performed with immunoSEQ multiplex PCR; in TCRdb, only in-frame clones are kept and a portion is missing. Altogether 20,000 or so clones are present, less than 90% being singletons, with the ten largest covering less than 40%. The time point was: 20-29 weeks after completion of therapy. The source material was CD8+ T cells from blood, sampled after autologous CMV-specific T cell therapy. The receptors come from a human patient who had received a solid organ transplant and had CMV disease. Some T cells may possibly be graft donor cells.

The chain couples TRBV15 to TRBJ1-4; D remains unclear. The CDR3 runs to 15 residues. The germline V and J ends were trimmed by 1 base and 5 bases, with 11 bases remaining between them. Germline lookup yields CDR1 LNHNV and CDR2 YYDKDF (reference sequence). CDR3 sequence: CATSRVTGGNEKLFF. CDR3 sequence (DNA): TGTGCCACCAGCAGAGTGACCGGCGGGAATGAAAAACTGTTTTTT. Full variable domain (rest looked up from reference TRBV15 and TRBJ1-4): DAMVIQNPRYQVTQFGKPVTLSCSQTLNHNVMYWYQQKSSQAPKLLFHYYDKDFNNEADTPDNFQSRRPNTSFCFLDIRSPGLGDTAMYLCATSRVTGGNEKLFFGSGTQLSVL.

This clone was observed a handful of times. This chain joins TRBV4-3 and TRBJ1-1; no reliable D call. CDR1 and CDR2 (germline): LGHNA, YSLEER. The ends were cut back, 8 bases at V and 0 bases at J, with 10 bases in the middle. The CDR3 is made up of 13 amino acids. DNA of the CDR3: TGCGCCAGCCGTAGAGTGATGAACACTGAAGCTTTCTTT. Its translation: CASRRVMNTEAFF.

The chain has TRBV21-1 and TRBJ2-1; whether TRBD2, the table's D call, matches the DNA was not checked. TRBV21-1 corresponds to a pseudogene. This CDR3 has 14 residues. The CDR3 coding sequence is TGTGCCAGCAGCTCCCCCGGGACTACCTTTGAGCAGTTCTTC. The encoded protein is CASSSPGTTFEQFF.

The chain uses TRBV19 and TRBJ1-5; no clear D. Looked up from germline, CDR1 is LNHDA and CDR2 is SQIVND (reference sequence). The length of the CDR3 is 13 residues. Trimming shortened V by 3 bases and J by 5 bases, and 8 bases separated the two germline ends. The CDR3 spells CASSIFADQPQHF. The CDR3, as DNA: TGTGCCAGTAGTATTTTTGCCGATCAGCCCCAGCATTTT.

This clone was counted a single time. The rearrangement links TRBV4-1 to TRBJ2-7, with no clear D. The V end lost 0 bases, the J end lost 3 bases, and 3 bases lay between the germline ends. This CDR3 spans 12 amino acids. Germline lookup yields CDR1 MGHRA and CDR2 YSYEKL. CDR3 sequence reads: CASSQEGYEQYF. CDR3 nucleotide sequence: TGCGCCAGCAGCCAAGAAGGCTACGAGCAGTACTTC.

This clone has a handful of counts. The chain carries TRBV6-5 and TRBJ2-1; 10 bases fit TRBD2. CDR3 length: 15 amino acids. Germline loops: CDR1 MNHEY, CDR2 SVGAGI. The J segment lost 6 bases and the V segment lost 10 bases, leaving 12 bases of the junction unmatched. The CDR3 bases are TGTGCCATCGGGACAGGTAGCGGGGGGATCAATGAGCAGTTCTTC. Encoded protein: CAIGTGSGGINEQFF.

J is TRBJ2-3 and V is TRBV5-4, with unresolved D. Germline V gene lookup returns CDR1 SGHNT and CDR2 YYREEE (reference sequence). The CDR3 runs 17 residues. V lost 0 bases and J 0 bases, leaving 14 bases between the germline ends. CDR3 protein: CASSLALTPLSTDTQYF. The CDR3 DNA reads as TGTGCCAGCAGCTTGGCCCTGACTCCCCTGAGCACAGATACGCAGTATTTT. The variable domain in full, with the rest retrieved from reference TRBV5-4 and TRBJ2-3, is ETGVTQSPTHLIKTRGQQVTLRCSSQSGHNTVSWYQQALGQGPQFIFQYYREEENGRGNFPPRFSGLQFPNYSSELNVNALELDDSALYLCASSLALTPLSTDTQYFGPGTRLTVL.

Within the sample, this clone is medium-sized. The chain uses TRBV6-5 and TRBJ2-7; D is unclear. Germline loops: CDR1 MNHEY, CDR2 SVGAGI. The CDR3 consists of 15 residues. V was pared by 4 bases and J by 4 bases, with 17 bases between. The CDR3 loop reads CASSFGPTEEYEQYF. In DNA form, the CDR3 reads TGTGCCAGCAGTTTCGGCCCCACAGAGGAGTACGAGCAGTACTTC.

The rearrangement uses TRBV7-9 and TRBJ2-5; 8 positions agree with TRBD1. Per germline, CDR1 SEHNR and CDR2 FQNEAQ (reference sequence). The CDR3 is 15 amino acids. Trimming cost V 8 bases and J 5 bases; bases outside gene matches: 13. In DNA, the CDR3 is TGTGCCAGCCTACAATTCACAGGGGGTAGGGAGACCCAGTACTTC. Translating it yields CASLQFTGGRETQYF.

This chain links TRBV11-1 with TRBJ2-5, with D hard to call. The germline V gene encodes CDR1 SGHAT and CDR2 FQDESV (reference sequence). The CDR3 extends over 13 amino acids. The V and J ends lost 3 bases and 5 bases respectively, with 10 bases between them. CDR3 coding DNA: TGTGCCAGCAGCTTTGTTGAGGCCGAGACCCAGTACTTC. It encodes CASSFVEAETQYF. The variable domain in full, with the rest retrieved from reference TRBV11-1 and TRBJ2-5, is EAEVAQSPRYKITEKSQAVAFWCDPISGHATLYWYRQILGQGPELLVQFQDESVVDDSQLPKDRFSAERLKGVDSTLKIQPAELGDSAMYLCASSFVEAETQYFGPGTRLLVL.

The rearrangement joins TRBV5-3 to TRBJ2-7; 7 bases align to TRBD1. TRBV5-3 is an ORF, and what it does is uncertain. The trim removed 4 bases at V and 1 base at J, leaving 5 bases unmatched. The CDR3 extends over 14 amino acids. CDR3 nucleotide sequence: TGTGCCAGAAGCGACCGGGACAGATCCTACGAGCAGTACTTC. Protein: CARSDRDRSYEQYF.

V usage is TRBV7-9 and J usage is TRBJ2-7; D may be TRBD2 (5 bases). This CDR3 is built from 12 residues. Germline CDR1 and CDR2: SEHNR and FQNEAQ (reference sequence). Trimming took 5 bases from V and 7 from J, leaving 12 bases between them. CDR3 sequence: CASSGGAREQYF. CDR3 DNA: TGTGCCAGCAGCGGAGGTGCCAGGGAGCAGTACTTC.

This chain joins TRBV7-9 and TRBJ2-2; 8 positions agree with TRBD2. The ends lost 2 bases at V and 6 bases at J; junction bases unmatched: 5. The CDR3 is 15 residues long. In germline, CDR1 is SEHNR, CDR2 FQNEAQ (reference sequence). CDR3 sequence reads: CASSLTGGPAGELFF. Written as DNA, the CDR3 is TGTGCCAGCAGCTTAACGGGGGGGCCCGCCGGGGAGCTGTTTTTT. Variable domain in full (rest from reference TRBV7-9 and TRBJ2-2): DTGVSQNPRHKITKRGQNVTFRCDPISEHNRLYWYRQTLGQGPEFLTYFQNEAQLEKSRLLSDRFSAERPKGSFSTLEIQRTEQGDSAMYLCASSLTGGPAGELFFGEGSRLTVL.

The CDR3 protein is CASSLQRELFF. The CDR3 DNA reads TGCGCCAGCAGCCTCCAGAGGGAGCTGTTTTTT. This chain links TRBV4-1 with TRBJ2-2; D is undetermined. CDR1 and CDR2 (germline): MGHRA, YSYEKL. This CDR3 has 11 residues. With 4 bases removed from V and 9 bases from J, the gap between germline ends came to 6 bases.

This chain connects TRBV29-1 to TRBJ1-2; 8 bases agree with TRBD1. The J segment lost 3 bases and the V segment lost 7 bases, leaving 4 bases of the junction unmatched. This CDR3 comprises 12 residues. Germline V gene sequence: CDR1 SQVTM, CDR2 ANQGSEA. The CDR3 loop is CSAKTGDYGYTF. The CDR3 bases are TGCAGCGCTAAGACAGGGGACTATGGCTACACCTTC.

The V gene is TRBV7-9, the J gene TRBJ2-7; weak D call: TRBD2 (6 bases). V was pared by 5 bases and J by 5 bases, with 16 bases between. CDR1 and CDR2 (germline): SEHNR, FQNEAQ (reference sequence). This CDR3 is 14 amino acids long. This CDR3 reads CASSPWDSAHEQYF. The CDR3 region has the DNA TGTGCCAGCAGCCCCTGGGACTCGGCCCACGAGCAGTACTTC.

V usage is TRBV7-3 and J usage is TRBJ2-2; D is uncertain. The CDR3 sequence is 13 residues long. CDR1 and CDR2 from the germline V gene are SGHTA and FQGTGA. Trimming removed 2 bases at V and 1 base at J, with 2 bases between. CDR3 loop: CASSLLNTGELFF. CDR3 nucleotide sequence: TGTGCCAGCAGCTTACTGAACACCGGGGAGCTGTTTTTT.

CDR3 loop: CASSVSGNYNEQFF. DNA for the CDR3: TGCGCCAGCAGCGTCAGCGGGAACTACAATGAGCAGTTCTTC. The chain links TRBV5-1 to TRBJ2-1, with 7 bases fitting TRBD2. In germline, CDR1 is SGHRS, CDR2 YFSETQ. V trimming: 4 bases; J trimming: 3 bases; junction bases outside the gene matches: 4. The CDR3 spans 14 residues.

This chain joins TRBV5-1 and TRBJ2-5, with D unclear. The germline CDR1 and CDR2 sequences are SGHRS and YFSETQ. CDR3 length: 13 residues. Trimming stripped 4 bases from V and 5 bases from J, with 12 bases between. Written as DNA, the CDR3 is TGCGCCAGCAGCACCGATAATGAGGAGACCCAGTACTTC. This codes for CASSTDNEETQYF.

The J gene is TRBJ1-1, the V gene TRBV7-9; D might be TRBD1 (5 bases). The V end was cut by 5 bases, the J end by 1 base, with 14 bases between. This CDR3 is built from 15 residues. Germline V gives CDR1 SEHNR, CDR2 FQNEAQ (reference sequence). CDR3 coding DNA: TGTGCCAGCAGCCCGAGGGACCGAGAGAACACTGAAGCTTTCTTT. Amino acid sequence: CASSPRDRENTEAFF.

This clone was detected only once. The chain is built from TRBV14 and TRBJ2-2; D perhaps matches TRBD1 (6 bases). The CDR3 consists of 16 residues. The V gene lost 3 bases and the J gene lost 3 bases, with 14 bases spanning the gap. Germline V CDR1 and CDR2: SGHDN, FVKESK. CDR3 DNA sequence: TGTGCCAGCAGCCATTCCTGGGGGCCGGACACCGGGGAGCTGTTTTTT. This encodes CASSHSWGPDTGELFF.

This CDR3 reads CAIVASRAPNQPQHF. The CDR3, as DNA: TGTGCCATCGTAGCCTCCCGGGCCCCCAATCAGCCCCAGCATTTT. The genes are TRBV28 and TRBJ1-5; D not resolved. The CDR3 spans 15 residues. V gave up 10 bases and J gave up 3 bases, with 19 bases separating them. Germline V gene sequence: CDR1 MDHEN, CDR2 SYDVKM.

This clone was seen once. The chain uses TRBV7-9 and TRBJ1-2; D is unresolved. The V and J ends lost 0 bases and 8 bases respectively, with 10 bases between them. Germline CDR1 and CDR2: SEHNR and FQNEAQ (reference sequence). The CDR3 totals 13 residues. The CDR3 DNA reads TGTGCCAGCAGCTTAGCTAGTGGTTGGGGCTACACCTTC. It yields the protein CASSLASGWGYTF.

By share, this clone counts as medium-sized. V usage is TRBV14 and J usage is TRBJ1-1; TRBD1 aligns across 9 bases. V trimming: 1 base; J trimming: 0 bases; junction bases outside the gene matches: 3. This CDR3 contains 16 residues. Germline CDR1 reads SGHDN; CDR2 reads FVKESK. The DNA of the CDR3 is TGTGCCAGCAGCCAAGGGACAGGGGTCATGAACACTGAAGCTTTCTTT. Its translation is CASSQGTGVMNTEAFF.

CDR3 sequence (DNA): TGTGCCAGCAGCTTTATTAGCGGGAGGTACAATGAGCAGTTCTTC. Its translation: CASSFISGRYNEQFF. J is TRBJ2-1 and V is TRBV7-8, with 10 bases that match TRBD2. In germline, CDR1 is SGHVS, CDR2 FQNEAQ. The CDR3 has 15 amino acids. V dropped 3 bases and J dropped 4; count of bases not matched to a gene: 3.

This clone was detected only a few times. The gene calls are TRBV6-5 and TRBJ1-2, with TRBD1 as a possible D gene (6 bases). V was trimmed by 2 bases and J by 4 bases, leaving 14 bases between them. The CDR3 runs 15 residues. Looked up from germline, CDR1 is MNHEY and CDR2 is SVGAGI. The DNA for the CDR3 is TGTGCCAGCAGTTACGCTACGGGGGGCAGCTATGGCTACACCTTC. Residues: CASSYATGGSYGYTF.

The chain carries TRBV4-2 and TRBJ2-1, with 10 positions matching TRBD1. The germline V gene has CDR1 LGHNA and CDR2 YNFKEQ. The CDR3 is made up of 16 amino acids. Trimming cost V 6 bases and J 0 bases; bases outside gene matches: 5. CDR3 in amino acids: CASRRTGGDSYNEQFF. CDR3 sequence (DNA): TGTGCCAGCAGACGGACAGGGGGAGACTCCTACAATGAGCAGTTCTTC.

This clone occurred a few times. This rearrangement joins TRBV4-3 to TRBJ1-6; TRBD1 might be the D (5 bases). The ends were cut back, 1 base at V and 7 bases at J, with 11 bases in the middle. The germline V gene encodes CDR1 LGHNA and CDR2 YSLEER. This CDR3 has 15 amino acids. In DNA, the CDR3 is TGCGCCAGCAGCCAAGGCGGGGCAAGGAATTCACCCCTCCACTTT. Its translation: CASSQGGARNSPLHF.